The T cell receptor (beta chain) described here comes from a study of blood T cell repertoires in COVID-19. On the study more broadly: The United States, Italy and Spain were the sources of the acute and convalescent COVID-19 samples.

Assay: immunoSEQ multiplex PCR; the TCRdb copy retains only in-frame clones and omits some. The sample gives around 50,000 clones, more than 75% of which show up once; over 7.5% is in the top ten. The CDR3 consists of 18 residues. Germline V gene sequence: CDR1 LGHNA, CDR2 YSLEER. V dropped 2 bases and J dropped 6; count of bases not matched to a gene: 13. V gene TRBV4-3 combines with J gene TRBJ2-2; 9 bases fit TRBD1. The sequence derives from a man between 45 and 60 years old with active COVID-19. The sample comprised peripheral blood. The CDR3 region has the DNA TGCGCCAGCAGCCAACCCTACATCTGGACAGGGGATGCCGGGGAGCTGTTTTTT. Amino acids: CASSQPYIWTGDAGELFF.